One T cell receptor (beta chain) is described in this entry. The sample belongs to a study of T cell changes during pregnancy in multiple sclerosis. Measured with immunoSEQ multiplex PCR; TCRdb has only the in-frame clones, and not every one. The table lists tens of thousands of clones, about 90% of them singletons. The CDR3 contains 13 residues. Trimming shortened V by 7 bases and J by 5 bases, and 15 bases separated the two germline ends. Looked up from germline, CDR1 is MDHEN and CDR2 is SYDVKM. The sequenced sample was CD4+ T cells from peripheral blood mononuclear cells, obtained after pregnancy. The J gene is TRBJ2-7, the V gene TRBV28, with a possible D match to TRBD1 (6 bases). The receptor's source is a female donor with multiple sclerosis, enrolled in a pregnancy study. The CDR3 nucleotides are TGTGCCAGCATACCTACAGGGATCGACGAGCAGTACTTC. Its protein is CASIPTGIDEQYF.